These T cell receptor beta chains were read from a single sample in a study of T-cell memory formation after mild COVID-19. Each CDR3 protein gets one entry after TCRdb re-called the 5' RACE reads with MiXCR. Counted here are nearly 250,000 distinct CDR3 sequences, approximately 15% occurring once; the ten biggest clones make up 2% to 2.5%. Sample: PBMCs or a T cell subset sorted from them (not recorded which). All receptors come from an adult woman who had mild COVID-19 (a few samples of this study predate the infection). Cell type and time point are not known. Both conserved end residues are part of each CDR3. D genes are given only for firm matches. Clone size is given for some rows only: seen once, a few or many times, or a class if the clone is expanded.

size | D | length | J | V | DNA | CDR3
. | . | 17 | TRBJ2-6 | TRBV4-1 | TGCGCCAGCAGCGGACGACAGTTACCCTCTGGGGCCAACGTCCTGACTTTC | CASSGRQLPSGANVLTF
few | . | 15 | TRBJ2-5 | TRBV7-2 | TGTGCCAGCAGCTCAGGGACGGGGGCCCAAGAGACCCAGTACTTC | CASSSGTGAQETQYF
. | TRBD1 | 15 | TRBJ1-6 | TRBV15 | TGTGCCACCAGCCACCGGACAGGGGATAATTCACCCCTCCACTTT | CATSHRTGDNSPLHF
. | TRBD2 | 16 | TRBJ2-3 | TRBV6-2/TRBV6-3 | TGTGCCAGCTTTACTCGACTAGCGGATTTCACAGATACGCAGTATTTT | CASFTRLADFTDTQYF
many | . | 14 | TRBJ2-7 | TRBV4-3 | TGCGCCAGCAGCCAAGATTCCAGGGTCAGCGAGCAGTACTTC | CASSQDSRVSEQYF
. | . | 16 | TRBJ1-1 | TRBV5-1 | TGCGCCAGCAGCTTGGATGGGGCAGGGAGGAACACTGAAGCTTTCTTT | CASSLDGAGRNTEAFF
few | . | 12 | TRBJ2-5 | TRBV10-3 | TGTGCCATCAGTGACGGCCAAGAGACCCAGTACTTC | CAISDGQETQYF
many | . | 13 | TRBJ1-1 | TRBV27 | TGTGCCAGCAGACTCAGGGGTAACACTGAAGCTTTCTTT | CASRLRGNTEAFF
. | . | 14 | TRBJ2-7 | TRBV6-5 | TGTGCCAGCAGTTACGTTAAGGGGGCCTACGAGCAGTACTTC | CASSYVKGAYEQYF
many | . | 11 | TRBJ2-1 | TRBV29-1 | TGCAGCGTAGGCAGCAGTACGAGCAAGTTCTTC | CSVGSSTSKFF
. | . | 15 | TRBJ1-1 | TRBV18 | TGTGCCAGCTCCCTATCGGGGGGGGCGAACACTGAAGCTTTCTTT | CASSLSGGANTEAFF
many | . | 16 | TRBJ2-7 | TRBV12-3/TRBV12-4 | TGTGCCAGCAGTTTAAAGCGGCCGAAGGACCCCTACGAGCAGTACTTC | CASSLKRPKDPYEQYF
many | . | 14 | TRBJ2-6 | TRBV20-1 | TGCAGTGCTAGAGCTAACTCTGGGGCCAACGTCCTGACTTTC | CSARANSGANVLTF
few | . | 16 | TRBJ2-2 | TRBV6-1 | TGTGCCAGTAAAGCAGGGGTCACCTTTGTCACCGGGGAGCTGTTTTTT | CASKAGVTFVTGELFF
few | TRBD1 | 12 | TRBJ2-7 | TRBV19 | TGTGCCTGCTGGGACAGGGGGTACGAGCAGTACTTC | CACWDRGYEQYF
few | TRBD2 | 17 | TRBJ2-3 | TRBV5-1 | TGCGCCAGCAGCCCCGGACTAGCGGGAGGGACCGCAGATACGCAGTATTTT | CASSPGLAGGTADTQYF
. | TRBD2 | 14 | TRBJ2-3 | TRBV29-1 | TGCAGCGTTGAAATCGGGAGGGCCGAAGATACGCAGTATTTT | CSVEIGRAEDTQYF
. | TRBD1 | 17 | TRBJ2-3 | TRBV5-1 | TGCGCCAGCAAAGTCAGGGGGCAGGTAGTCAGCACAGATACGCAGTATTTT | CASKVRGQVVSTDTQYF
few | . | 16 | TRBJ2-7 | TRBV7-9 | TGTGCCAGCAGCTTAGGAAGTGGCGGACGGGATTTCAAGCAGTACTTC | CASSLGSGGRDFKQYF
. | . | 11 | TRBJ2-4 | TRBV25-1 | TGTGCCAGCTCCCCCAGTTACATTCAGTACTTC | CASSPSYIQYF
few | TRBD1 | 15 | TRBJ2-7 | TRBV12-3/TRBV12-4 | TGTGCCAGCAGCCCTAGGACAGGGAGTTCCTACGAGCAGTACTTC | CASSPRTGSSYEQYF
. | TRBD2 | 16 | TRBJ2-1 | TRBV7-2 | TGTGCCAGCAGCTCACACTCCGGGACTAGGGGGAATGAGCAGTTCTTC | CASSSHSGTRGNEQFF
few | . | 13 | TRBJ2-2 | TRBV18 | TGTGCCAGCTCGTCAGATCAGGGAGGGGAGCTGTTTTTT | CASSSDQGGELFF
few | . | 14 | TRBJ2-3 | TRBV2 | TGTGCCAGCAGTGTGGGGTTGAGCACAGATACGCAGTATTTT | CASSVGLSTDTQYF
. | . | 16 | TRBJ2-1 | TRBV15 | TGTGCCACCAGCAGCGGAAGACTAGAGTCCTACAATGAGCAGTTCTTC | CATSSGRLESYNEQFF
few | . | 14 | TRBJ1-2 | TRBV6-5 | TGTGCCAGCAGTTACTCGGGGGCGGGGAGAGGCTACACCTTC | CASSYSGAGRGYTF
. | . | 15 | TRBJ1-1 | TRBV4-1 | TGCGCCAGCAGCCAACTTCCGGGGGCGAACACTGAAGCTTTCTTT | CASSQLPGANTEAFF
. | . | 14 | TRBJ1-5 | TRBV21-1 | TGTGCCAGCAGCAAAGTGAGCGGGTATCAGCCCCAGCATTTT | CASSKVSGYQPQHF
few | . | 14 | TRBJ1-3 | TRBV12-3/TRBV12-4 | TGTGCCAGCACCAACACAGGGCGCGGAAACACCATATATTTT | CASTNTGRGNTIYF
many | . | 15 | TRBJ2-7 | TRBV3-1 | TGTGCCAGCAGCCTCGGGACTCCTAACTCCTACGAGCAGTACTTC | CASSLGTPNSYEQYF
. | . | 14 | TRBJ2-3 | TRBV7-3 | TGTGCCAGCAGCCCCAGGGGGGGCACAGATACGCAGTATTTT | CASSPRGGTDTQYF
. | TRBD2 | 15 | TRBJ2-3 | TRBV12-3/TRBV12-4 | TGTGCCAGCAGTTGGCGGGAGCTTGTCTCAGATACGCAGTATTTT | CASSWRELVSDTQYF